The clone carrying this TCR beta chain was counted between two and nine times. Its cognate antigen is unknown. This sample is part of a study of beta chain features in type 1 diabetes. Findings of the study overall: There was no resolution here of whether HLA type influences TCRB rearrangement. Compared with healthy donors, patients appeared to share more similar naive, central memory and regulatory TCRB repertoires. All four CD4+ subsets from Type 1 diabetes patients carried moderately but significantly shorter TCRB CDR3s. The cDNA sequencing approach could over-represent high-TCR-expressing cells.

Sorting that relied on CD45RO/CCR7/CD25/CD127/CD95/CD27 yielded CD4+ naive, central memory, regulatory and stem cell-like memory cells. Per the germline V gene, CDR1 is MGHRA and CDR2 is YSYEKL. The V segment lost 5 bases and the J segment 0 bases; nucleotides outside the gene matches: 2. The CDR3 runs to 16 residues. The authors reverse transcribed all of the isolated RNA, so sequencing captured expressed TCRB transcripts. Generated by immunoSEQ multiplex PCR, the TCRdb table keeps only in-frame clones and is missing some. The profile shows roughly 160,000 clones, roughly 8% of them singletons. This chain links TRBV4-1 with TRBJ2-3, with 13 bases matching TRBD2. The clonotype was recovered from a woman aged 18-29 years with type 1 diabetes. What was sequenced was central memory CD4+ T cells from blood. CDR3 residues: CASSRGLAGSTDTQYF. In DNA form, the CDR3 reads TGCGCCAGCAGCAGGGGACTAGCGGGAAGCACAGATACGCAGTATTTT.